These 24 T cell receptor beta chains were all obtained from the same sample, sequenced in a study of T cell repertoires in cytomegalovirus infection. TCRdb passed the reads through MiXCR, listing each CDR3 protein once. In the table there are 740,000 or so distinct CDR3 sequences, less than 40% of which are singletons. Material for sequencing was PBMCs. These receptors all stem from a human donor in good health (CMV status not recorded). Some clones in this sample may be carry-over from other donors' samples.

This clonotype has just a few counts. V usage is TRBV6-5 and J usage is TRBJ2-1, with D possibly TRBD1 on 7 matching bases. Trimming shortened V by 8 bases and J by 15 bases, and 17 bases separated the two germline ends. The CDR3 extends over 11 amino acids. Germline V CDR1 and CDR2: MNHEY, SVGAGI. The CDR3 DNA reads as TGTGCCAGCGTTGGGGCGGGACAGCGGTTCTTC. This encodes CASVGAGQRFF.

The chain uses TRBV12-3 or TRBV12-4 and TRBJ1-1, with 8 bases identical to TRBD1. J gave up 8 bases and V 6 bases, and 8 bases lay outside the gene matches. This CDR3 comprises 13 residues. The CDR3 is CASSETGAAEAFF. CDR3 in DNA: TGTGCCAGCAGCGAGACAGGGGCAGCAGAAGCTTTCTTT.

This clonotype turned up a few times. This chain links TRBV19 with TRBJ1-5; D uncertain. The CDR3 is 15 amino acids. The V end lost 1 base, the J end lost 0 bases, and 7 bases lay between the germline ends. CDR1 and CDR2 (germline): LNHDA, SQIVND (reference sequence). As DNA, the CDR3 is TGTGCCAGTAGTATAGGTAGTCTTAGCAATCAGCCCCAGCATTTT. It translates to CASSIGSLSNQPQHF.

V is TRBV7-2 and J is TRBJ1-5; TRBD1 might be the D (6 bases). The CDR3 has 14 residues. V lost 5 bases and J 3 bases, leaving 11 bases between the germline ends. CDR1 and CDR2 from the germline V gene are SGHTA and FQGNSA. Here the CDR3 DNA reads TGTGCCAGCAGCACAGGGAGATACAATCAGCCCCAGCATTTT. Its protein product is CASSTGRYNQPQHF.

Points on this clonotype: No conserved phenylalanine or tryptophan ends this CDR3, so it is likely a read error. The chain links TRBV7-9 to TRBJ2-5; D perhaps matches TRBD2 (5 bases). This CDR3 spans 14 amino acids. Germline loops: CDR1 SEHNR, CDR2 FQNEAQ (reference sequence). The V end was cut by 3 bases, the J end by 5 bases, with 13 bases between. The CDR3 sequence: CASSFRRGGETQYL. CDR3 nucleotide sequence: TGTGCCAGCAGCTTCAGACGAGGCGGGGAGACCCAGTACTTA.

This clonotype was seen once. In this CDR3 the conserved last residue, phenylalanine or tryptophan, is missing, so a read error is likely. The V call is TRBV7-2, the J call TRBJ2-1, with TRBD2 matching 9 bases. Germline CDR1 reads SGHTA; CDR2 reads FQGNSA. V shed 4 bases, J shed 4 bases, and the junction held 5 bases outside the gene matches. The CDR3 has 15 amino acids. CDR3 sequence (DNA): TGTGCCAGCAGCTCTGTAGCGGGGGATTACAATGAGCAGTTCTTA. It translates to CASSSVAGDYNEQFL.

This clonotype has at least ten counts. The rearrangement joins TRBV20-1 to TRBJ2-3; 7 nucleotides match TRBD1. Per germline, CDR1 DFQATT and CDR2 SNEGSKA (reference sequence). CDR3 length: 14 amino acids. V was clipped by 4 bases and J by 2 bases; unmatched bases: 6. This chain's CDR3 is CSANLGTATDTQYF. In DNA form, the CDR3 reads TGCAGTGCTAATCTCGGGACAGCCACAGATACGCAGTATTTT.

This clonotype has a count of ten or more. The rearrangement links TRBV6-1 to TRBJ2-5; D is possibly TRBD2 (6 bases). The CDR3 covers 15 residues. The germline V gene encodes CDR1 MNHNS and CDR2 SASEGT. Deletions cut 5 bases from V and 2 bases from J, with 15 bases between. CDR3 nucleotide sequence: TGTGCCAGCAGTTCCCCGTGGGCGGGGCAAGAGACCCAGTACTTC. The encoded protein is CASSSPWAGQETQYF.

V usage is TRBV10-3 and J usage is TRBJ2-5, with D possibly matching TRBD1 (5 bases). V was cut by 5 bases and J by 5 bases, with 12 bases left in between. The CDR3 contains 13 residues. The germline V gene encodes CDR1 ENHRY and CDR2 SYGVKD. For the CDR3, the DNA is TGTGCCATCAGTTACCAGGGTGGGGAGACCCAGTACTTC. Translation: CAISYQGGETQYF.

For this clonotype: In this CDR3 the conserved last residue, phenylalanine or tryptophan, is missing, so a read error is likely. The chain employs TRBV7-4 and TRBJ2-4; 8 nucleotides align to TRBD1. CDR1 is SGHVT and CDR2 is SQSDAQ in the germline V gene. CDR3 length: 14 residues. V shed 4 bases, J shed 9 bases, and the junction held 8 bases outside the gene matches. Here the CDR3 DNA reads TGTGCCAGCAGCTCACAGGGGGGCCGAGGCATTCAGTACTTA. Translating it yields CASSSQGGRGIQYL.

The rearrangement links TRBV12-3 or TRBV12-4 to TRBJ2-5; tentative D call: TRBD2 (6 bases). The CDR3 covers 13 residues. The ends were cut back, 6 bases at V and 5 bases at J, with 13 bases in the middle. DNA for the CDR3: TGTGCCAGCAGCCCGGGACTCTGGGAGACCCAGTACTTC. As protein: CASSPGLWETQYF.

This clonotype was seen only a few times. The chain carries TRBV12-3 or TRBV12-4 and TRBJ1-1, with no clear D. Trimming pared 2 bases from V and 1 base from J, leaving 8 bases between. CDR3 size: 14 residues. The CDR3 loop is CASSLLLRNTEAFF. CDR3 sequence (DNA): TGTGCCAGCAGTTTACTGCTCAGGAACACTGAAGCTTTCTTT.

The CDR3 coding sequence is TGCGCCAGCAGCTTGGGTCGGACTAGCGGGGGGGCGACTACAGATACGCAGTATTTT. It specifies CASSLGRTSGGATTDTQYF. The J gene is TRBJ2-3, the V gene TRBV5-1; TRBD2 matches 15 bases. Germline values: CDR1 SGHRS, CDR2 YFSETQ. The ends lost 0 bases at V and 3 bases at J; junction bases unmatched: 8. There are 19 residues in the CDR3.

The CDR3 DNA reads TGTGCCAGCAGTGACCCAGGGATGCATCAGCCCCAGCATTTT. Amino acids: CASSDPGMHQPQHF. The chain combines TRBV2 with TRBJ1-5; possibly TRBD1 for D (5 bases). There are 14 residues in the CDR3. Germline CDR1 and CDR2: SNHLY and FYNNEI. V gave up 3 bases and J gave up 5 bases, with 11 bases separating them.

This clonotype has just a few counts. The V call is TRBV7-2, the J call TRBJ2-1; 10 nucleotides agree with TRBD2. This CDR3 has 16 amino acids. The germline V gene has CDR1 SGHTA and CDR2 FQGNSA. Trimming cost V 2 bases and J 4 bases; bases outside gene matches: 5. CDR3 sequence reads: CASSLYTSGAYNEQFF. The CDR3 DNA reads TGTGCCAGCAGCTTATATACTAGCGGGGCTTACAATGAGCAGTTCTTC. Based on the CDR3 plus reference TRBV7-2 and TRBJ2-1, the full variable domain is GAGVSQSPSNKVTEKGKDVELRCDPISGHTALYWYRQSLGQGLEFLIYFQGNSAPDKSGLPSDRFSAERTGGSVSTLTIQRTQQEDSAVYLCASSLYTSGAYNEQFFGPGTRLTVL.

The CDR3 sequence: CASRTRRRVYNEQFF. Here the CDR3 DNA reads TGTGCCAGCAGGACAAGGAGGCGGGTGTACAATGAGCAGTTCTTC. The chain carries TRBV28 and TRBJ2-1, with D tentatively TRBD2 (5 bases). V lost 6 bases, J lost 4 bases, and 16 bases lay in between. The CDR3 has 15 amino acids. Looked up from germline, CDR1 is MDHEN and CDR2 is SYDVKM.

This clonotype was observed a few times. The J gene is TRBJ2-1, the V gene TRBV4-2; TRBD2 aligns across 10 bases. The J segment lost 4 bases and the V segment lost 4 bases, leaving 13 bases of the junction unmatched. The CDR3 is 18 residues long. The V gene's germline CDR1 is LGHNA and CDR2 YNFKEQ. The CDR3 loop is CASSRRGGGTSVYNEQFF. Here the CDR3 DNA reads TGTGCCAGCAGCCGCCGCGGTGGCGGGACTAGCGTGTACAATGAGCAGTTCTTC.

This clonotype has a count of ten or more. The gene calls are TRBV7-6 and TRBJ2-7; 8 nucleotides match TRBD1. CDR1 SGHVS and CDR2 FNYEAQ come from the germline V gene. V lost 6 bases, J lost 1 base, and 5 bases stayed unmatched. There are 14 residues in the CDR3. CDR3 coding DNA: TGTGCCAGCAGGCCTCAGGGGGCATCCTACGAGCAGTACTTC. Residues: CASRPQGASYEQYF.

V gene TRBV2 combines with J gene TRBJ1-2; 7 bases map to TRBD1. Germline CDR1 is SNHLY and CDR2 is FYNNEI. The junction had 10 bases not matched to a gene; V was cut back by 2 bases and J by 7 bases. The CDR3 sequence is 15 residues long. In DNA form, the CDR3 reads TGTGCCAGCAGTGAATGGGCAGGGGGGACGAGTGGCTACACCTTC. Translated, it gives CASSEWAGGTSGYTF.

The chain joins TRBV19 to TRBJ2-7, with 11 bases lining up with TRBD2. The CDR3 contains 16 residues. Germline loops: CDR1 LNHDA, CDR2 SQIVND (reference sequence). V gave up 5 bases and J gave up 4 bases; unmatched junction bases: 10. This CDR3 is CASSPGTSGWIYEQYF. CDR3 DNA: TGTGCCAGTAGTCCTGGGACTAGCGGTTGGATATACGAGCAGTACTTC.

This clonotype was seen ten or more times. The chain links TRBV7-9 to TRBJ1-5; a weak D match, TRBD1 (5 bases). The germline V gene encodes CDR1 SEHNR and CDR2 FQNEAQ (reference sequence). The V and J ends lost 5 bases and 0 bases respectively, with 17 bases between them. This CDR3 has 17 amino acids. The CDR3 is CASSQATQGGSNQPQHF. In DNA, the CDR3 is TGTGCCAGCAGCCAGGCCACGCAGGGAGGTAGCAATCAGCCCCAGCATTTT. Complete variable domain (other parts from reference TRBV7-9 and TRBJ1-5): DTGVSQNPRHKITKRGQNVTFRCDPISEHNRLYWYRQTLGQGPEFLTYFQNEAQLEKSRLLSDRFSAERPKGSFSTLEIQRTEQGDSAMYLCASSQATQGGSNQPQHFGDGTRLSIL.

The V gene is TRBV20-1, the J gene TRBJ2-7; 9 bases fit TRBD1. The CDR3 is 15 amino acids. The germline CDR1 and CDR2 sequences are DFQATT and SNEGSKA (reference sequence). V lost 7 bases and J lost 2; bases outside the gene matches: 12. CDR3 nucleotide sequence: TGCAGTGTCACTTCTACCGGGACAGGGACCTACGAGCAGTACTTC. Its protein product is CSVTSTGTGTYEQYF.

Many counts were recorded for this clonotype. J is TRBJ1-1 and V is TRBV28, with 9 bases aligning to TRBD1. CDR3 length: 14 amino acids. J was trimmed by 6 bases and V by 8 bases; bases with no gene match: 10. Germline CDR1 reads MDHEN; CDR2 reads SYDVKM. The CDR3 here is CASGSGTGNAEAFF. CDR3 coding DNA: TGTGCCAGCGGCTCCGGGACAGGGAATGCTGAAGCTTTCTTT.

This clonotype was observed a few times. V usage is TRBV7-8 and J usage is TRBJ1-1; TRBD1 is a possible D gene (6 bases). Per germline, CDR1 SGHVS and CDR2 FQNEAQ. The V gene lost 4 bases and the J gene lost 1 base, with 16 bases spanning the gap. The CDR3 covers 16 residues. The CDR3 is CASSSLRQASNTEAFF. CDR3 coding DNA: TGTGCCAGCAGCTCTCTCCGACAGGCTTCGAACACTGAAGCTTTCTTT.